This is a list of T cell receptor beta chains from one sample in a study of OX40 agonist ivuxolimab in advanced cancers. This table comes from immunoSEQ multiplex PCR, and its TCRdb copy is limited to in-frame clones, with some not included. The sample holds about 79,000 clones, about 91% seen once. The source material was CD4+ or CD8+ T cells sorted from blood, sampled in a trial of the OX40 agonist ivuxolimab. These receptor sequences come from an adult with an advanced solid tumor such as melanoma, head and neck, liver or kidney cancer. Both conserved end residues are part of each CDR3. The order of the fields is CDR3 DNA, CDR3 protein, V gene, D gene, J gene, clone size. D genes are given only for firm matches. Clone size appears in some rows only: once, few, many, or a class for an expanded clone.

CDR3 DNA: TGTGCCAGCAGCGTAGATCGAGCGGGAGCAGATACGCAGTATTTT
CDR3 protein: CASSVDRAGADTQYF
V gene: TRBV9
D gene: TRBD2
J gene: TRBJ2-3
clone size: -

CDR3 DNA: TGTGCCAGCTCACCAGCGACAAACCCTTACGAGCAGTACTTC
CDR3 protein: CASSPATNPYEQYF
V gene: TRBV18
D gene: -
J gene: TRBJ2-7
clone size: -

CDR3 DNA: TGTGCCAGCAGCTTAGGACTACCCGTCCATGAGCAGTTCTTC
CDR3 protein: CASSLGLPVHEQFF
V gene: TRBV7-9
D gene: -
J gene: TRBJ2-1
clone size: -

CDR3 DNA: TGCGCCAGCAGCTTGCAAGGGGGCTTGGGTCAGCCCCAGCATTTT
CDR3 protein: CASSLQGGLGQPQHF
V gene: TRBV5-1
D gene: TRBD1
J gene: TRBJ1-5
clone size: -

CDR3 DNA: TGTGCCAGCAGTTCCGCTAGCGGGGGAATTTACAATGAGCAGTTCTTC
CDR3 protein: CASSSASGGIYNEQFF
V gene: TRBV27
D gene: TRBD2
J gene: TRBJ2-1
clone size: -

CDR3 DNA: TGTGCCAGCAGCTTAGCGCGATTCGGACAGAAAACTGGAAACACCATATATTTT
CDR3 protein: CASSLARFGQKTGNTIYF
V gene: TRBV7-8
D gene: -
J gene: TRBJ1-3
clone size: once

CDR3 DNA: TGTGCCAGCAGTGAGGGGACAGCCAACACTGAAGCTTTCTTT
CDR3 protein: CASSEGTANTEAFF
V gene: TRBV6-1
D gene: TRBD1
J gene: TRBJ1-1
clone size: -

CDR3 DNA: TGTGCCAGCAGTTCCGGATCCGACAGGGGGGTTCGGCCGACCTTC
CDR3 protein: CASSSGSDRGVRPTF
V gene: TRBV28
D gene: TRBD1
J gene: TRBJ1-2
clone size: -

CDR3 DNA: TGTGCCAGCAGCGTTGGACAGGGTACCTCTGGAAACACCATATATTTT
CDR3 protein: CASSVGQGTSGNTIYF
V gene: TRBV9
D gene: TRBD1
J gene: TRBJ1-3
clone size: once

CDR3 DNA: TGTGCCAGCAGCGTAGACGGCCGCGCTTACTATGGCTACACCTTC
CDR3 protein: CASSVDGRAYYGYTF
V gene: TRBV9
D gene: -
J gene: TRBJ1-2
clone size: -